This T cell receptor beta chain stems from a study of blood T cells in healthy people across ages. Combining a sample-barcoded 5' primer with a J-beta primer mix, a second PCR ran for roughly 7 to 12 cycles. Via MiXCR, TCRdb re-called the 5' RACE reads, giving one row per CDR3 protein. The data hold approximately 900,000 distinct CDR3 sequences, with approximately 49% observed a single time. Trimming pared 11 bases from V and 3 bases from J, leaving 10 bases between. CDR1 is SEHNR, CDR2 FQNEAQ, per germline (reference sequence). The CDR3 has 12 amino acids. This TCR was sampled from a man aged 25-40 years in good health. The chain recombines TRBV7-9 with TRBJ2-2; D ambiguous. Sample: blood. The CDR3 nucleotides read TGTGCCCCCGAGGCCCACACCGGGGAGCTGTTTTTT. It yields the protein CAPEAHTGELFF.